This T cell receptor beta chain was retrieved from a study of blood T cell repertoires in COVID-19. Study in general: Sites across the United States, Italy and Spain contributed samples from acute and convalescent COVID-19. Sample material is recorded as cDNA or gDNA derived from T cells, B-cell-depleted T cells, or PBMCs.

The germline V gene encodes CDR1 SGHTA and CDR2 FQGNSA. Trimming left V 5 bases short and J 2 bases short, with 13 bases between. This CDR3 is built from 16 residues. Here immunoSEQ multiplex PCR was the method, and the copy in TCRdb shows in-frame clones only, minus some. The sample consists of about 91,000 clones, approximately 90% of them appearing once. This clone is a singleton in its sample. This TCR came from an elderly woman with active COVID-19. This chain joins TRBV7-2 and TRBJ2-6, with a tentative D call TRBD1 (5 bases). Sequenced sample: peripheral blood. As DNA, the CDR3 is TGTGCCAGCAGCCCGCAGGGTACCCCTGGGGCCAACGTCCTGACTTTC. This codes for CASSPQGTPGANVLTF.